This TCR beta chain was sequenced during a study of cytomegalovirus exposure and HLA in healthy donors. Study-level background: A data release that came early held 75 million to 85 million unique TCRs from HLA-typed donors.

Primers included in the PCR were 60 Vbeta and 13 Jbeta primers. Profiled with immunoSEQ multiplex PCR; TCRdb holds only in-frame clones, not every one. The table records 150,000 or so clones, just under 75% of them present only once. Overall study findings and caveats: Most subjects had HLA-A and HLA-B alleles reportedly predicted accurately by TCR beta sequences. In a later analysis, a missense DCLRE1C variant was linked to TCR beta V- and J-gene trimming. Later examination showed HLA-associated TCR beta chains had greater clonal expansion than equally common others.

A remark on this clone: Its antigen is as yet unknown. Other nucleotide sequences in the sample specify the same CDR3.

This sequence originates from a young woman in good health and CMV-seronegative. The sample consisted of PBMCs.

CDR3 nucleotides: TGTGCCAGCGGCTTACTTCAGGGGCAGGGGGGTCAGCCCCAGCATTTT. Its translation: CASGLLQGQGGQPQHF. The chain uses TRBV28 and TRBJ1-5, with 7 nucleotides matching TRBD1. This CDR3 region has 16 residues. Germline trimming cut 8 bases from V and 6 bases from J; bases unmatched to any gene: 16. Germline V CDR1 and CDR2: MDHEN, SYDVKM.